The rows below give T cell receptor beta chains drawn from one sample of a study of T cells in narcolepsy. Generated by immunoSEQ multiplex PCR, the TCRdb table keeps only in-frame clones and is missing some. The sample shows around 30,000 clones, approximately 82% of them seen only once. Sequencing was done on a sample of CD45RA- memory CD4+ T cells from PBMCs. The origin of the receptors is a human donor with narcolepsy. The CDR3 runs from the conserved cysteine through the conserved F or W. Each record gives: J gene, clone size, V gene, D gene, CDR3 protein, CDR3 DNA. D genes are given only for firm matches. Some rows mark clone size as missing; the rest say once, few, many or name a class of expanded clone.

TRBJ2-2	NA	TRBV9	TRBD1	CASSFLQGTGELFF	TGTGCCAGCAGCTTCTTACAGGGGACCGGGGAGCTGTTTTTT
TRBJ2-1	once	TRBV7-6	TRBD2	CASSPFPGGSWDEQFF	TGTGCCAGCAGCCCCTTCCCCGGGGGGTCCTGGGATGAGCAGTTCTTC
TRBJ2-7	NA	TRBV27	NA	CASSLSGSLRGGGEQYF	TGTGCCAGCAGTTTAAGTGGCAGTCTGCGGGGTGGCGGCGAGCAGTACTTC
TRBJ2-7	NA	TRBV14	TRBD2	CASSQAGGTSGIKKYEQYF	TGTGCCAGCAGCCAAGCTGGGGGGACTAGCGGGATCAAAAAATACGAGCAGTACTTC
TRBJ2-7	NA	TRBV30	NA	CAWSPGARSYEQYF	TGTGCCTGGAGCCCGGGGGCCCGCTCCTACGAGCAGTACTTC
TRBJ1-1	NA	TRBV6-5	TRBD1	CASSRLGQGDWGAFF	TGTGCCAGCAGTCGACTGGGACAGGGCGATTGGGGAGCTTTCTTT
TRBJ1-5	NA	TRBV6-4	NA	CASSPESGQEPQHF	TGTGCCAGCAGTCCTGAGTCTGGCCAGGAGCCCCAGCATTTT
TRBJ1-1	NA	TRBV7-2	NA	CASSLAGTAFF	TGTGCCAGCAGCTTAGCAGGGACAGCTTTCTTT
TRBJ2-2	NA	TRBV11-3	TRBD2	CASSTSGVMTGELFF	TGTGCCAGCAGTACAAGCGGGGTGATGACCGGGGAGCTGTTTTTT
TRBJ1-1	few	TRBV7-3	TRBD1	CASSLGDSRHTEAFF	TGTGCCAGCAGCTTAGGGGACAGCAGGCACACTGAAGCTTTCTTT
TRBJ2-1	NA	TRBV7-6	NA	CASSSFHRGGDEQFF	TGTGCCAGCAGCTCCTTTCATCGCGGGGGCGATGAGCAGTTCTTC
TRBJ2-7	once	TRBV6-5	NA	CASSPRGAGSYEQYF	TGTGCCAGCAGTCCGAGGGGGGCTGGCTCCTACGAGCAGTACTTC
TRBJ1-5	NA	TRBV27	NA	CASRPEAEWQPQHF	TGTGCCAGCAGACCGGAGGCGGAGTGGCAGCCCCAGCATTTT
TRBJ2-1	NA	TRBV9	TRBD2	CASSVELAGVSYNEQFF	TGTGCCAGCAGCGTAGAACTAGCGGGGGTGTCCTACAATGAGCAGTTCTTC
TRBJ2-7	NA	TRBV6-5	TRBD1	CASSLDRGPYEQYF	TGTGCCAGCAGTCTGGACAGGGGGCCCTACGAGCAGTACTTC
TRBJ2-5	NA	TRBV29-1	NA	CSALSGQRETQYF	TGCAGCGCCCTGAGCGGACAGCGGGAGACCCAGTACTTC
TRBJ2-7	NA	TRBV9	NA	CASSPGAGEPYEQYF	TGTGCCAGCAGCCCTGGGGCAGGGGAACCCTACGAGCAGTACTTC
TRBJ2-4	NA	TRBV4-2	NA	CASSQAEQRVSAKNIQYF	TGTGCCAGCAGCCAAGCTGAACAGAGGGTATCAGCCAAAAACATTCAGTACTTC
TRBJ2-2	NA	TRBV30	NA	CASRVGELFF	TGTGCCTCTAGGGTTGGGGAGCTGTTTTTT
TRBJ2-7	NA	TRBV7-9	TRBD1	CASSLGGTGGYEQYF	TGTGCCAGCAGCTTAGGGGGGACAGGGGGCTACGAGCAGTACTTC
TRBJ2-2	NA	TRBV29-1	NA	CSVWGAHGELFF	TGCAGCGTCTGGGGGGCTCACGGGGAGCTGTTTTTT
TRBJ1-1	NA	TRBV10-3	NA	CATAGGGNTEAFF	TGTGCCACCGCGGGGGGGGGCAACACTGAAGCTTTCTTT
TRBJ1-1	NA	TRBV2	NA	CASSDWDTPGTEAFF	TGTGCCAGCAGTGACTGGGACACCCCAGGGACTGAAGCTTTCTTT
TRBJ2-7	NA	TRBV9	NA	CASSTRGSLLYEQYF	TGTGCCAGCAGCACCCGGGGGTCTCTTCTCTACGAGCAGTACTTC
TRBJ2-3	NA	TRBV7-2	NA	CASSLGGPAADTQYF	TGTGCCAGCAGCTTAGGGGGACCCGCAGCAGATACGCAGTATTTT
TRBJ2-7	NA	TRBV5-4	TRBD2	CASSARLATLPNTLYEQYF	TGTGCCAGCAGCGCCCGACTAGCGACGCTCCCAAATACCCTTTACGAGCAGTACTTC
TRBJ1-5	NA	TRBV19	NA	CASSGPGPGANQPQHF	TGTGCCAGTAGTGGGCCGGGACCGGGGGCCAATCAGCCCCAGCATTTT
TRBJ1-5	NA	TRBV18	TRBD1	CASSDGQGYQPQHF	TGTGCCAGCTCAGATGGACAGGGGTATCAGCCCCAGCATTTT
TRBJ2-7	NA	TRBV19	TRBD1	CASSGTGGLNEQYF	TGTGCCAGTAGTGGGACAGGGGGTCTCAACGAGCAGTACTTC
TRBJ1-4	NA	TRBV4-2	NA	CASSKSDSNEKLFF	TGTGCCAGCAGCAAGTCAGACTCTAATGAAAAACTGTTTTTT
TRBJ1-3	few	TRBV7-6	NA	CASSLTTGFSGNTIYF	TGTGCCAGCAGCTTAACTACAGGGTTCTCTGGAAACACCATATATTTT
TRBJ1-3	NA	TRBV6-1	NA	CASSPLTGRYF	TGTGCCAGCAGCCCGTTGACAGGCAGATATTTT
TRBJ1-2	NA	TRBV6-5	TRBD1	CASIKEGARGYTF	TGTGCCAGCATTAAGGAGGGGGCTAGAGGCTACACCTTC
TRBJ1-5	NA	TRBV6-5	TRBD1	CASRTPGGAGPQHF	TGTGCCAGCAGGACCCCAGGGGGCGCAGGGCCCCAGCATTTT
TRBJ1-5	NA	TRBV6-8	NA	CASSTPRGVDQPQHF	TGTGCCAGCAGTACCCCCCGTGGGGTGGATCAGCCCCAGCATTTT
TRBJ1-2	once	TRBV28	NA	CASGGGLKRFGYTF	TGTGCCAGTGGGGGGGGCCTTAAACGGTTTGGCTACACCTTC
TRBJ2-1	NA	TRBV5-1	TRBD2	CASSPNLGRTSGYNEQFF	TGCGCCAGCAGCCCCAATTTGGGAAGGACTAGCGGATACAATGAGCAGTTCTTC
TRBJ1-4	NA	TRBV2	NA	CASSYTATNEKLFF	TGTGCCAGCAGTTACACCGCAACTAATGAAAAACTGTTTTTT
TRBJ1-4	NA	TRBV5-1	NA	CASSLQGNEKLFF	TGCGCCAGCAGCTTGCAGGGTAATGAAAAACTGTTTTTT
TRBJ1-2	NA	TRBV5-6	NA	CASSLVAMVRDGYTF	TGTGCCAGCAGCTTGGTCGCGATGGTGAGGGACGGCTACACCTTC
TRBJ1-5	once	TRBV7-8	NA	CASSLAVTVSNQPQHF	TGTGCCAGCAGCTTAGCCGTGACAGTAAGCAATCAGCCCCAGCATTTT
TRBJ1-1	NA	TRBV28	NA	CASSLSWWGDSGEAFF	TGTGCCAGCAGTTTAAGTTGGTGGGGGGATTCCGGTGAAGCTTTCTTT
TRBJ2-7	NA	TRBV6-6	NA	CASSDGTHYEQYF	TGTGCCAGCAGTGATGGCACGCACTACGAGCAGTACTTC
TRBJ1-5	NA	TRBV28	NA	CASSLVGGKQPQHF	TGTGCCAGCAGTTTAGTCGGGGGCAAACAGCCCCAGCATTTT
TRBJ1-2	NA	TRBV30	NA	CAWTGGNYGYTF	TGTGCCTGGACGGGGGGGAACTATGGCTACACCTTC
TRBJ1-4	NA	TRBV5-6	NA	CASSLGRRGEEKLFF	TGTGCCAGCAGCTTGGGCCGTCGCGGGGAAGAAAAACTGTTTTTT
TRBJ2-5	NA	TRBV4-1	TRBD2	CASSHPGLAGGPYQETQYF	TGCGCCAGCAGCCATCCCGGACTAGCGGGGGGGCCTTACCAAGAGACCCAGTACTTC
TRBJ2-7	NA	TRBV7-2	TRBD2	CASSLELAGNYEQYF	TGTGCCAGCAGCTTAGAACTAGCGGGGAACTACGAGCAGTACTTC
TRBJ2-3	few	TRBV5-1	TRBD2	CASSRSGGRDTQYF	TGCGCCAGCAGCCGCAGCGGGGGCCGAGATACGCAGTATTTT
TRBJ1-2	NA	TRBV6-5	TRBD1	CASKGTAANYGYTF	TGTGCCAGCAAGGGGACAGCCGCTAACTATGGCTACACCTTC
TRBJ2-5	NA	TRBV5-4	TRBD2	CASSLAGRDQETQYF	TGTGCCAGCAGCTTGGCAGGGAGGGACCAGGAGACCCAGTACTTC
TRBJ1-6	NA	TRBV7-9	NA	CASRQDRMNSPLHF	TGTGCCAGCAGGCAAGACAGGATGAATTCACCCCTCCACTTT
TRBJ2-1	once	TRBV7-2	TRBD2	CASSAGLANNEQFF	TGTGCCAGCAGCGCGGGACTAGCAAATAATGAGCAGTTCTTC
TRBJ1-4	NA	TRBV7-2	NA	CASSSQGANEKLFF	TGTGCCAGCAGCTCCCAGGGCGCTAATGAAAAACTGTTTTTT
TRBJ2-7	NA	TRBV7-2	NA	CASSLEGRVAEQYF	TGTGCCAGCAGCCTAGAGGGCAGGGTCGCCGAGCAGTACTTC
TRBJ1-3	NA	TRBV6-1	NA	CAIGMGLNTIYF	TGTGCCATTGGTATGGGGCTCAACACCATATATTTT
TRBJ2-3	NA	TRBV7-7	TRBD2	CASSIGLAGDTQYF	TGTGCCAGCAGCATAGGACTAGCAGGCGATACGCAGTATTTT
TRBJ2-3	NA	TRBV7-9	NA	CASSLGGTSTDTQYF	TGTGCCAGCAGCTTAGGGGGAACTAGCACAGATACGCAGTATTTT
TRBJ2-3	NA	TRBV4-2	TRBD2	CASSSRTSGVTDTQYF	TGTGCCAGCAGCTCCCGGACTAGCGGGGTGACAGATACGCAGTATTTT